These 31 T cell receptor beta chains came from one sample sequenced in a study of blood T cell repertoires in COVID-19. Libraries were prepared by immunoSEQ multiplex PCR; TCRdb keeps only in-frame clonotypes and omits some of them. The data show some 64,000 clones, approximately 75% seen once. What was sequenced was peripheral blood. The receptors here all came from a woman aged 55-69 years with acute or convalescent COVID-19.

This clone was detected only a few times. The chain's CDR3 is CASRLSTYNEQFF. CDR3 in DNA: TGTGCCAGCAGGCTATCTACTTACAATGAGCAGTTCTTC. The rearrangement joins TRBV7-2 to TRBJ2-1; D unclear. Trimming shortened V by 6 bases and J by 4 bases, and 10 bases separated the two germline ends. In germline, CDR1 is SGHTA, CDR2 FQGNSA. CDR3 length equals 13 residues.

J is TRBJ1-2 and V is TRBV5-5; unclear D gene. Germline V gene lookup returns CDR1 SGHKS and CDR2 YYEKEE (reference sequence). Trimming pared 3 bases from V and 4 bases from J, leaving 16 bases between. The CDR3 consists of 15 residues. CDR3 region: CASSSSSSSLYGYTF. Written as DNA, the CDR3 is TGTGCCAGCAGCTCTTCATCGAGTTCCCTCTATGGCTACACCTTC.

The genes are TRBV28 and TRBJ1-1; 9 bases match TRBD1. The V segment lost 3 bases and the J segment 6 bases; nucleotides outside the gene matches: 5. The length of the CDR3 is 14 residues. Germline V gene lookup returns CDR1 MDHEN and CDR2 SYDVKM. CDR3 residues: CASSLRDRDAEAFF. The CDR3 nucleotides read TGTGCCAGCAGTTTGCGGGACAGGGATGCTGAAGCTTTCTTT.

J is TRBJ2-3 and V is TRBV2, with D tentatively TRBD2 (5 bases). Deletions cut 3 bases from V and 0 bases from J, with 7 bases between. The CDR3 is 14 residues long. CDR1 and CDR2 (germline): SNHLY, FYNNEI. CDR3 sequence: CASSDPGSTDTQYF. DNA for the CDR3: TGTGCCAGCAGTGATCCGGGGAGCACAGATACGCAGTATTTT. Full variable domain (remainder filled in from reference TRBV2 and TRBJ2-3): EPEVTQTPSHQVTQMGQEVILRCVPISNHLYFYWYRQILGQKVEFLVSFYNNEISEKSEIFDDQFSVERPDGSNFTLKIRSTKLEDSAMYFCASSDPGSTDTQYFGPGTRLTVL.

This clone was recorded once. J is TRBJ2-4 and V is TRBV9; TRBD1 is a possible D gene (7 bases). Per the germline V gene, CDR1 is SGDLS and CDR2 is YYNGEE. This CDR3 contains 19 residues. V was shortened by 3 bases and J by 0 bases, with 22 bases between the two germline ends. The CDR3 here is CASSGARGETSLAKNIQYF. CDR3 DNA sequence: TGTGCCAGCAGCGGAGCCAGGGGGGAGACATCCTTAGCCAAAAACATTCAGTACTTC.

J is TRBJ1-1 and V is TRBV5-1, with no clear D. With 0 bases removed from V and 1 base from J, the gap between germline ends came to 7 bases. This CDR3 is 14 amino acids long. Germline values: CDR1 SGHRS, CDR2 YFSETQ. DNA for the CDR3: TGCGCCAGCAGCTTGGACAGCTCGAACACTGAAGCTTTCTTT. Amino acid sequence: CASSLDSSNTEAFF.

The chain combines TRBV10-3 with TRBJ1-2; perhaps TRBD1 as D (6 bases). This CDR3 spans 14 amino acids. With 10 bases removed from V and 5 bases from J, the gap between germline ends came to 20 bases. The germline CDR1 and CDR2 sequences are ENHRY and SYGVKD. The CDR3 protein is CATLSGTSSYGYTF. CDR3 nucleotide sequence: TGTGCCACGTTATCCGGGACATCGTCGTATGGCTACACCTTC.

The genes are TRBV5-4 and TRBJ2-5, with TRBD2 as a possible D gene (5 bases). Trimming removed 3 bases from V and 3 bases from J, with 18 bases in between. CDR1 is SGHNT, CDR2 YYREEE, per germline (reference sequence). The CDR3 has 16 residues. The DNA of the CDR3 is TGTGCCAGCAGCTCCCAGATAAGGGCCGGGGAAGAGACCCAGTACTTC. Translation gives CASSSQIRAGEETQYF.

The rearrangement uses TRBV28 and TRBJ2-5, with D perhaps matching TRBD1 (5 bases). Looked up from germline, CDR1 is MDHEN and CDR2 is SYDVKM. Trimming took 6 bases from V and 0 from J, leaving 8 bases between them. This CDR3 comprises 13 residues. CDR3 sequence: CASSQGNQETQYF. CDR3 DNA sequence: TGTGCCAGCAGCCAGGGTAACCAAGAGACCCAGTACTTC.

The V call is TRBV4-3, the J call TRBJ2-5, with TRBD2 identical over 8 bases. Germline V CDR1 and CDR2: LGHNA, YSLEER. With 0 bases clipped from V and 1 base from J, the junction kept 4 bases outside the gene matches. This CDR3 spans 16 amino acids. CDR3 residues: CASSQEGGGLQETQYF. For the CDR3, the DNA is TGCGCCAGCAGCCAAGAGGGCGGGGGGCTCCAAGAGACCCAGTACTTC.

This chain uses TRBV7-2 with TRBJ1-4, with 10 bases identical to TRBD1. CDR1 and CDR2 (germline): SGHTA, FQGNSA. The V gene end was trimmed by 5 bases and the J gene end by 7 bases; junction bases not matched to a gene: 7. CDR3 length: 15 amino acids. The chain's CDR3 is CASSLFGTGAEKLFF. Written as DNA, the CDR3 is TGTGCCAGCAGCCTGTTTGGGACAGGGGCTGAAAAACTGTTTTTT.

DNA of the CDR3: TGTGCCAGCAGTTTGGGACAGGTGTTTGGCGAGCAGTACTTC. Protein product: CASSLGQVFGEQYF. This sequence joins TRBV28 and TRBJ2-7; 8 bases are shared with TRBD1. Trimming took 3 bases from V and 6 from J; bases not matched to a gene: 7. The CDR3 loop spans 14 amino acids. Germline V gives CDR1 MDHEN, CDR2 SYDVKM.

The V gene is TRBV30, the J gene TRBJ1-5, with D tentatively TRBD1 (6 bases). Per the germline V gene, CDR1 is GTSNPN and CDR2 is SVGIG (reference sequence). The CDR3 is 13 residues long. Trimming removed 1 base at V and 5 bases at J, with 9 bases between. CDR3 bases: TGTGCCTGGAGTGAAGGGGGAGATCAGCCCCAGCATTTT. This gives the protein CAWSEGGDQPQHF.

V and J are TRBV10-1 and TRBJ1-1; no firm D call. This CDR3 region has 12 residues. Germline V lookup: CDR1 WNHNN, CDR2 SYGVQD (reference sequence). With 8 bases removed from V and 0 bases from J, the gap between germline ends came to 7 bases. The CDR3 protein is CASDSMNTEAFF. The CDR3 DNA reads TGCGCCAGCGACTCCATGAACACTGAAGCTTTCTTT.

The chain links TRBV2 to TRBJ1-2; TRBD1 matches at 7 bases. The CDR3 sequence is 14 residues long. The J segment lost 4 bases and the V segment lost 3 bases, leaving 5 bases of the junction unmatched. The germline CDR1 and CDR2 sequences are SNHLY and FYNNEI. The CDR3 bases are TGTGCCAGCAGTGACAGGGGGGTTGGCTATGGCTACACCTTC. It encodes CASSDRGVGYGYTF.

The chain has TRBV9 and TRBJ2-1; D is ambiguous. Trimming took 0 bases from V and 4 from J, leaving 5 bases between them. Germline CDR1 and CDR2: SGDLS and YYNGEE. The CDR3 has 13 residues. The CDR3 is CASSVGDYNEQFF. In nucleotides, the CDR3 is TGTGCCAGCAGCGTAGGCGATTACAATGAGCAGTTCTTC. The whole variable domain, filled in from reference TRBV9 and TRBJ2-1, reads DSGVTQTPKHLITATGQRVTLRCSPRSGDLSVYWYQQSLDQGLQFLIQYYNGEERAKGNILERFSAQQFPDLHSELNLSSLELGDSALYFCASSVGDYNEQFFGPGTRLTVL.

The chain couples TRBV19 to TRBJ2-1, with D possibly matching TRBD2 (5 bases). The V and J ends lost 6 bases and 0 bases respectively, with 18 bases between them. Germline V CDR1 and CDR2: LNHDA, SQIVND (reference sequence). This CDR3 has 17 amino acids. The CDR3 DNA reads TGTGCCAGTAGACCTTTTATAGTAGGGAGCTCCTACAATGAGCAGTTCTTC. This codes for CASRPFIVGSSYNEQFF.

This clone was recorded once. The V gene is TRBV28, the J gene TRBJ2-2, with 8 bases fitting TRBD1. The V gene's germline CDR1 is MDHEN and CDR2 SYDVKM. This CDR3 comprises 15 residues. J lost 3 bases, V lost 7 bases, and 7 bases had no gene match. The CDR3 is CASNLRQGYTGELFF. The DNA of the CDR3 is TGTGCCAGCAACCTACGACAGGGGTACACCGGGGAGCTGTTTTTT.

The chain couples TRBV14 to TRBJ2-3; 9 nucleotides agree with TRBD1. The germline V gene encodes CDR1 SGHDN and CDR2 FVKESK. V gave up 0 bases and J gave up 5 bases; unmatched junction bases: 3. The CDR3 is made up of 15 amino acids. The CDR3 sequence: CASSQDPGQGDTQYF. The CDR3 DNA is TGTGCCAGCAGCCAAGACCCGGGACAGGGAGATACGCAGTATTTT.

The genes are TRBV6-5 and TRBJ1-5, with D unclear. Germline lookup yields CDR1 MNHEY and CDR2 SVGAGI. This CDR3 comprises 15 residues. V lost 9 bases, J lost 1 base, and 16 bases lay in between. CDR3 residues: CASRGQAGSNQPQHF. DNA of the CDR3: TGTGCCAGTCGAGGGCAGGCCGGCAGCAATCAGCCCCAGCATTTT.

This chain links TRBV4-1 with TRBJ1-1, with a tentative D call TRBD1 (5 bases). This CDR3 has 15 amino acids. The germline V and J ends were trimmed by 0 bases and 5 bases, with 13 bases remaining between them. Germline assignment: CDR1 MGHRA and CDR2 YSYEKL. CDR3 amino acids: CASSQDWKGRTEAFF. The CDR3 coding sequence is TGCGCCAGCAGCCAAGATTGGAAGGGGAGGACTGAAGCTTTCTTT.

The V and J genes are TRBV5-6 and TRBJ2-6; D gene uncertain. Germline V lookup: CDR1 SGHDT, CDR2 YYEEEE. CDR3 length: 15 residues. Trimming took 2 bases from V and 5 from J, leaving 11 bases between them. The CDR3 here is CASSFPGLRANVLTF. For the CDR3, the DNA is TGTGCCAGCAGCTTTCCAGGCCTTCGGGCCAACGTCCTGACTTTC.

The DNA for the CDR3 is TGTGCCAGCAGCTTGGAAGGGGTTGGAAACACCATATATTTT. It translates to CASSLEGVGNTIYF. The gene calls are TRBV5-5 and TRBJ1-3, with a weak D call TRBD1 (5 bases). The germline gives CDR1 SGHKS, CDR2 YYEKEE (reference sequence). V was cut by 0 bases and J by 3 bases, with 7 bases left in between. This CDR3 comprises 14 residues.

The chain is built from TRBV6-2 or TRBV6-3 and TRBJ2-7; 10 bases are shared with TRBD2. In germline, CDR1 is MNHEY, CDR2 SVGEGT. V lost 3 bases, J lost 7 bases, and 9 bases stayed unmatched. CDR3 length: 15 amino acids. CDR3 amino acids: CASSYRGLALREQYF. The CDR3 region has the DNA TGTGCCAGCAGTTATCGGGGACTAGCGCTACGAGAGCAGTACTTC.

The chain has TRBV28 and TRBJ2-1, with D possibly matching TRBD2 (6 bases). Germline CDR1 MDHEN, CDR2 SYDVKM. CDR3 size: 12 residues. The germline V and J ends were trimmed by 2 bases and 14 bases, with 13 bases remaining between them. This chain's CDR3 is CASSLRLAEEFF. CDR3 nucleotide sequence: TGTGCCAGCAGTTTAAGATTAGCGGAAGAGTTCTTC.

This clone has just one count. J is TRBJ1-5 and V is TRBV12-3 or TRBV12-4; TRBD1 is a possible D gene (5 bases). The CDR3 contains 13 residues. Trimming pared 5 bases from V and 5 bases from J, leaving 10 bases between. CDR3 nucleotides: TGTGCCAGCAGTGGGGGGTCTCATCAGCCCCAGCATTTT. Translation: CASSGGSHQPQHF.

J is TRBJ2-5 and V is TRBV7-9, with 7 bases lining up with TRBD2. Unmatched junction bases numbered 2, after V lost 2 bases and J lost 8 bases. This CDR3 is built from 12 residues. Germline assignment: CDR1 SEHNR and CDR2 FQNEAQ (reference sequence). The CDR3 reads CASSLWEGTQYF. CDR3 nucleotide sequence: TGTGCCAGCAGCTTATGGGAGGGCACCCAGTACTTC.

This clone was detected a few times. This CDR3 reads CASSPRDTSTYGYTF. CDR3 nucleotide sequence: TGTGCCAGCAGTCCCCGGGACACCAGTACCTATGGCTACACCTTC. The genes are TRBV6-5 and TRBJ1-2; a possible D gene is TRBD1 (6 bases). Germline V gene lookup returns CDR1 MNHEY and CDR2 SVGAGI. The CDR3 extends over 15 amino acids. V lost 5 bases, J lost 4 bases, and 17 bases lay in between.

The CDR3 here is CASSQATGPDYGYTF. The CDR3 DNA reads as TGCGCCAGCAGCCAAGCAACAGGGCCCGACTATGGCTACACCTTC. The chain carries TRBV4-3 and TRBJ1-2; D is perhaps TRBD1 (6 bases). In germline, CDR1 is LGHNA, CDR2 YSLEER. Trimming pared 1 base from V and 3 bases from J, leaving 12 bases between. CDR3 length equals 15 residues.

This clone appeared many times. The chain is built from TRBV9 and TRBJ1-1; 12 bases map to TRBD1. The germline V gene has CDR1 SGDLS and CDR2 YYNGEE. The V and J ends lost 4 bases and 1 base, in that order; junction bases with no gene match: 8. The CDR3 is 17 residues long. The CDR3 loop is CASSFWGTGGTNTEAFF. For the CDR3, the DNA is TGTGCCAGCAGCTTTTGGGGGACAGGGGGCACGAACACTGAAGCTTTCTTT.

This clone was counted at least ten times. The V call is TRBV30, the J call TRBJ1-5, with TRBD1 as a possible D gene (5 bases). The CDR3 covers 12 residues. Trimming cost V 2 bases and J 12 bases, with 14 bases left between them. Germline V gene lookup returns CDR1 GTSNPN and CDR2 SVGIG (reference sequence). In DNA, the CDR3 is TGTGCCTGGAGTCTCCCCGTAGGGGACCAGCATTTT. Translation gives CAWSLPVGDQHF.